This T cell receptor beta chain was recorded in a study of T cell responses to AZD1222 COVID-19 vaccine (dated by TCRdb to 2020 to 2023). With regard to the full study: A total of 230 to 250 trial participants underwent TCR sequencing, of whom 207 received two doses of AZD1222 and some 25 received two doses of the MenACWY control vaccine. Trial participants were enrolled into age subgroups of 18-55, 56-69 and 70-plus years, which contained about 150, 27 and 61 TCR-sequenced participants, respectively. On the study overall, not on this receptor specifically: After two AZD1222 doses, both the breadth and the depth of spike-specific TCRs were significantly higher than at day 0 and than in MenACWY recipients. Because no day 14 peak-response samples were available, the repertoires could be characterized only after the peak T cell response. The whole spike protein was spanned by vaccine-associated CD4 TCRs, and dominant responses were seen in regions 160-218 and 743-854. Participants were mostly white British, with more females than males. The authors suggested clonal diversity may have been underestimated. Conclusions about previously exposed vaccinees were limited because only a handful of AZD1222 recipients were SARS-CoV-2 seropositive at baseline. In the small 56-69-year group, the increase in depth fell short of significance, most likely because of low power. Epitopes outside the regions mutated in the B.1.351 and B.1.1.7 variants were reportedly recognized by nearly half of the unique spike-specific TCRs.

The CDR3 regions of human TCRbeta chains were analyzed by immunosequencing. The paper's data handling went like this. TCRs in the repertoires were matched against a reference library of SARS-CoV-2-specific TCRs that had been generated with the MIRA antigen-specificity platform. Breadth was defined as the fraction of unique TCRs that were SARS-CoV-2-associated. Depth was defined as the fraction of total T cells that were SARS-CoV-2-associated. Each spike-specific TCR was assigned to its reactive spike region and to a CD4 or CD8 class using the MIRA data. Log10-transformed breadth and depth values were compared by one-way ANOVA with Sidak's multiple comparisons tests. TCRdb re-hosts the immuneACCESS table, in-frame sequences only. Its copies lack some clones; in the studies checked, an unresolved V gene accounts for under half of them, and the cause for the rest is not known. That table furnishes V, J and clone size, whereas the DNA furnished D and trimming. Within this sample are some 150,000 clones, with 87% of them counted one time only. 8% to 10% of the sample is taken by the ten largest.

Remarks on this clone: This clone's antigen is unknown. Qualities for individual bases were not recorded, and no much larger clone is one base off.

Taken from the germline V gene, the CDR1 and CDR2 loops are SGHRS and YFSETQ. V is clipped by 4 bases and J by 9 bases, and the sequence between their germline boundaries is 23 bases long. Measured from the cysteine to the phenylalanine, the CDR3 is 16 residues long. The kept DNA is CDR3 alone, 48 bases in frame from the first base. Explained via the paper, the time point label denotes: about 28 days (+/-7) after the second vaccine dose. AZD1222 recipients whose second dose came at about 4 weeks and those whose second dose came at about 12 weeks were combined into one group, since spike-specific TCR depth and breadth did not differ between the two schedules. Samples from vaccinated people were obtained from the UK trials COV001 and COV002, which included a single-blind randomized controlled phase 2/3 trial of AZD1222 (ChAdOx1 nCoV-19) in healthy adults. For TCRbeta chain sequencing, PBMC samples were collected from trial participants at day 0 and at day 28 after the second dose.

The sample in question was peripheral blood, obtained 28 days after the second AZD1222 dose. The TCR sequence derives from an adult who received the AZD1222 COVID-19 vaccine. Rearrangement joined TRBV5-1 to TRBJ2-1; the best D guess is TRBD2, with 6 bases matching. CDR3 region: CASSPEGVPGFGEQFF. In nucleotide form, the sequence is TGCGCCAGCAGCCCGGAGGGCGTCCCGGGTTTTGGTGAGCAGTTCTTC.